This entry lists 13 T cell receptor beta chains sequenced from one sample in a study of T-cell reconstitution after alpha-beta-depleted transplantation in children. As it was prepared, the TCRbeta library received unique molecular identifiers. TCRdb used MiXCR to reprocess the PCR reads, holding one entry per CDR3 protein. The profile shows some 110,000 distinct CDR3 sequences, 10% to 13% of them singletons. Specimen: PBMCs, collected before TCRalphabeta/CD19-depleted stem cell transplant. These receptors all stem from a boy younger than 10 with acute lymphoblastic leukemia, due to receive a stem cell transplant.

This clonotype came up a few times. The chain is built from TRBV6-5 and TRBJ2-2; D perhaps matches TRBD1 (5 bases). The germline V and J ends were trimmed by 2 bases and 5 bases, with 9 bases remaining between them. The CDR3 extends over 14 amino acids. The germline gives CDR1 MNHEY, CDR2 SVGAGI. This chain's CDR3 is CASSYQPGTGELFF. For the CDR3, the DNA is TGTGCCAGCAGTTACCAACCAGGGACCGGGGAGCTGTTTTTT.

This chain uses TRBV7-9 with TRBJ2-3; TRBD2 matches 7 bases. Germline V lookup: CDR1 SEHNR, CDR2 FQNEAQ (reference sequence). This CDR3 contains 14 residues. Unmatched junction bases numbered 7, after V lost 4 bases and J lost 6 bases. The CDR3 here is CASSSEELADTQYF. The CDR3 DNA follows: TGTGCCAGCAGCTCCGAAGAACTAGCGGATACGCAGTATTTT.

CDR3 residues: CSVEIQGRAYEQYF. In DNA, the CDR3 is TGCAGCGTTGAGATCCAGGGGCGAGCCTACGAGCAGTACTTC. V gene TRBV29-1 combines with J gene TRBJ2-7; D might be TRBD1 (6 bases). CDR1 is SQVTM, CDR2 ANQGSEA, per germline. V lost 3 bases, J lost 2 bases, and 14 bases lay in between. The CDR3 loop spans 14 amino acids.

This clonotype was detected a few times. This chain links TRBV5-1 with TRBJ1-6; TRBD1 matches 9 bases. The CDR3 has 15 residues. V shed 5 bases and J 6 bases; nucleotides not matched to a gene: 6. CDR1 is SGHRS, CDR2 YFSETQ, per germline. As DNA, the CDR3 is TGCGCCAGCAGGCGGGGACAGGGAATTAATTCACCCCTCCACTTT. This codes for CASRRGQGINSPLHF.

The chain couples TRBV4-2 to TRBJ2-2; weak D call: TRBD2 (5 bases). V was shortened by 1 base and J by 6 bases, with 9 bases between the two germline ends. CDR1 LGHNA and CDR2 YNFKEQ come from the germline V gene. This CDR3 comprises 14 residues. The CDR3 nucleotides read TGTGCCAGCAGCCAAGTGAGCGGCCCCGGGGAGCTGTTTTTT. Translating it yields CASSQVSGPGELFF.

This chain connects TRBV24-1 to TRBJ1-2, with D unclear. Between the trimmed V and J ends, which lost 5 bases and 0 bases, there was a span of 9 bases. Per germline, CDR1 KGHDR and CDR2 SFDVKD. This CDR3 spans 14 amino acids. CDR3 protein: CATSADSSNYGYTF. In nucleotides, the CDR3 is TGTGCCACCAGTGCGGACTCTTCTAACTATGGCTACACCTTC.

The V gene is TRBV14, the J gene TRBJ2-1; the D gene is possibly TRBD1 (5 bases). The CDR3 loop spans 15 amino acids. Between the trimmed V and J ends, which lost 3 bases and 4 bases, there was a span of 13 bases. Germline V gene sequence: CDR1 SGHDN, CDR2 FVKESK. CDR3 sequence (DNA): TGTGCCAGCAGCCAGTGGGCAGGGAATTACAATGAGCAGTTCTTC. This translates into CASSQWAGNYNEQFF.

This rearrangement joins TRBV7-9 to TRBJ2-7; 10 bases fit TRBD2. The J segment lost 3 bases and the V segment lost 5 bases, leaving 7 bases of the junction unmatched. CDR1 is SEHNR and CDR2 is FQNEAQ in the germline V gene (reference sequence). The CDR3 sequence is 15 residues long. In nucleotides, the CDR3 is TGTGCCAGCAGCCGAGGACTAGCGGTCGACTACGAGCAGTACTTC. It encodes CASSRGLAVDYEQYF.

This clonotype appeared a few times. The CDR3 loop is CASIDGRRNTEAFF. The CDR3 coding sequence is TGTGCCAGCATTGATGGCAGGCGAAACACTGAAGCTTTCTTT. The gene calls are TRBV6-1 and TRBJ1-1; D is undetermined. Looked up from germline, CDR1 is MNHNS and CDR2 is SASEGT. Trimming shortened V by 7 bases and J by 2 bases, and 14 bases separated the two germline ends. The CDR3 runs to 14 residues.

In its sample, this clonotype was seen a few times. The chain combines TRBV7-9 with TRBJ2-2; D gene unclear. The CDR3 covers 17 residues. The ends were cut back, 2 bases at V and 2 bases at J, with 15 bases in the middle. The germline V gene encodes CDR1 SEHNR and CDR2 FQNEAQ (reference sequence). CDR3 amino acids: CASSLWPSEINTGELFF. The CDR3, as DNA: TGTGCCAGCAGCTTATGGCCCTCGGAGATTAACACCGGGGAGCTGTTTTTT.

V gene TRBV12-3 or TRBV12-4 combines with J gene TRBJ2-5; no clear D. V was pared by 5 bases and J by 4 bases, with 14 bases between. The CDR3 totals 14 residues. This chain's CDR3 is CASSPIGGPETQYF. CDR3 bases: TGTGCCAGCAGTCCGATCGGTGGACCAGAGACCCAGTACTTC.

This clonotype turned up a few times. Written as DNA, the CDR3 is TGCGCCAGCAGCTGGGGACTAGCGGGAGGTGTCGATGAGCAGTTCTTC. This codes for CASSWGLAGGVDEQFF. The gene calls are TRBV5-1 and TRBJ2-1, with 15 bases lining up with TRBD2. Losses at the gene ends were 3 bases for V and 8 bases for J; bases not matched to a gene: 6. The CDR3 is made up of 16 amino acids. Germline lookup yields CDR1 SGHRS and CDR2 YFSETQ.

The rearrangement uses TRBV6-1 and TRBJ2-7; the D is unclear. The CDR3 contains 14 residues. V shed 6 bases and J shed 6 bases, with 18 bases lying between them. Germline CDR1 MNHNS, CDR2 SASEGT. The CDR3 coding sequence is TGTGCCAGCAGGACCACAGATCTGGTCGGCGAGCAGTACTTC. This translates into CASRTTDLVGEQYF.